This T cell receptor beta chain was captured by sequencing in a study of shared clonotypes between healthy human individuals (dated by TCRdb to the early 2020s). Regarding the study in general: The cohort comprised a couple of women and three men aged 18 to 49 years. For each donor, CD4 naive and CD4 memory were each given three plates, CD8 naive was given two plates, and CD8 memory was given one plate. To estimate repertoire size and how much clonotype sharing occurs between individuals, the study deeply sequenced the blood TCR repertoires of five healthy adults. To increase sequencing depth and limit assay-specific biases, different laboratories used diverse techniques to prepare libraries and sequence TCR repertoires. Leukapheresis yielded between about 0.85 and 10 billion PBMCs per donor. On the study overall, not on this receptor specifically: Rarefaction of sorted-subset datasets indicated incomplete sequencing despite the large sequencing depth. When several donors were compared, the shared fraction of clonotypes was 5% to 6.5% for naive CD4, over 3% for naive CD8, roughly 2.5% for memory CD4, and 0.35% to 0.4% for memory CD8. Naive subsets generally had larger estimated clonotype richness than memory subsets. Sampling was limited to blood, and TCR repertoires in tissue likely differ from TCR repertoires in blood. Based on pairwise subsampling, the degree of clonotype sharing among donors was expected to be affected by sequencing depth. Higher generation probabilities were observed for clonotypes shared by all four sorted-subset donors than for non-shared clonotypes. The genetic and exposure-history diversity represented was limited by the small number of donors.

Measured from the cysteine to the phenylalanine, the CDR3 is 17 residues long. The CDR3 DNA has 51 bases and is translated from base 1. Unmatched junction bases come to 8, with V trimmed by 3 bases and J by 0 bases. From the germline V gene (reference sequence), CDR1 is MNHEY and CDR2 is SMNVEV. The donors were healthy, HIV-negative adults with no recently reported acute infections or vaccinations. Only Caucasian adults living in Nashville, Tennessee, USA were represented among the donors. CD4+ T cells were enriched through magnetic negative selection, after which naive cells were positively selected on CD45RA and the remaining negative fraction served as the memory subset. Blood was obtained by leukapheresis, after which PBMCs were separated by Ficoll-Histopaque density gradient centrifugation and cryopreserved in liquid nitrogen vapor phase. Analytical flow cytometry was used to check the purity and quantity of every magnetically sorted T cell population. Each sorted fraction had its genomic DNA isolated and then quantified by UV absorbance on a Nanodrop 2000c.

Using the deep immunoSEQ assay, multiplex PCR amplified TCR CDR3 regions from genomic DNA. Genomic DNA extracted from each cell subset was distributed evenly over all wells of several immunoSEQ 96-well plates, and each plate served as one replicate. Each replicate PCR for sorted subsets received about 0.2 ug genomic DNA, equal to roughly 29,000 T cell genomes. Purified libraries were quantified with a Qubit 3.0 fluorometer, sized on a Bioanalyzer 2100, and re-quantified with the KAPA Library Quantification kit. A separate single-read 150-cycle Illumina NextSeq 550 flow cell was used to sequence each immunoSEQ 96-well plate. The authors' analysis ran thus. Because only junctional sequences without quality scores were contained in the immunoSEQ output, filtering matching that applied to full-length reads could not be performed. Sequences were annotated with PyIR, a Python wrapper for IgBLAST v1.9, and V/J genes and CDR3 were assigned using IMGT germline references. Any read was removed if the V/J assignment was weak (E-value above 1e-6), the CDR3 was missing, or the read contained stop codons, out-of-frame junctions, or ambiguous translated residues. V3J clonotypes were defined as sequences sharing the same inferred V gene, J gene, and CDR3 amino acid sequence. Percentage overlap between repertoires was computed as shared unique clonotypes divided by the size of the smaller repertoire. RTK rarefaction, the Chao1 estimator, and Recon v2.1 estimates of unobserved clonotypes were used to assess repertoire richness. For all TCRbeta clonotypes obtained by the gDNA method from a handful of donors, generation probabilities were computed with OLGA. The immuneACCESS repertoire file appears here via TCRdb, limited to in-frame rearrangements. These files lack a portion of the clones; in checked studies, under half of the deficit traces to unresolved V genes, and the cause of the others is not known. Clonal size and the V and J genes are those of that table, whereas D and trimming came from the DNA. The sample data list some 1.5 million clones, and 95% to 97% of these were observed just once. Roughly 1.2% of the sample is in the top ten clones.

A word on this clone: Its cognate antigen has yet to be identified. Qualities for individual bases were not recorded, and no much larger clone is one base off.

The sequenced sample was naive CD4+ T cells sorted from blood. What the cell subset or site label conveys for this sample: CD45RA+ positively selected. The TCR was taken from a man aged 25-40 years in good health. The chain joins TRBV27 to TRBJ1-1, with 9 bases matching TRBD1. Here the CDR3 is given as CASSLGPHRGLNTEAFF. The DNA sequence is given as TGTGCCAGCAGTTTGGGGCCCCACAGGGGGCTGAACACTGAAGCTTTCTTT.